These 19 T cell receptor beta chains originate from one sample sequenced in a study of blood T cell repertoires in COVID-19. Only in-frame clones appear in the TCRdb table, and some are missing; sequencing was by immunoSEQ multiplex PCR. The sample holds more than 90,000 clones; approximately 92% are singletons and the top ten take 5.7%. Specimen: peripheral blood. All receptors come from a man in his fifties with active COVID-19.

The chain combines TRBV24-1 with TRBJ1-2; 7 bases fit TRBD1. The junction had 6 bases not matched to a gene; V was cut back by 4 bases and J by 5 bases. This CDR3 spans 14 amino acids. Germline-derived CDR1 and CDR2 are KGHDR and SFDVKD. CDR3 region: CATSDSGTVYGYTF. In DNA, the CDR3 is TGTGCCACCAGTGACTCCGGGACAGTGTATGGCTACACCTTC.

V is TRBV6-1 and J is TRBJ2-7, with 8 bases lining up with TRBD1. The CDR3 extends over 13 amino acids. Germline-derived CDR1 and CDR2 are MNHNS and SASEGT. The junction had 8 bases not matched to a gene; V was cut back by 0 bases and J by 13 bases. CDR3 bases: TGTGCCAGCAGTGAAGCGCGCAGGGGGCAATTCTACTTC. This sequence encodes CASSEARRGQFYF.

This clone was found a few times. V and J are TRBV5-1 and TRBJ1-2; 9 bases line up with TRBD1. V lost 4 bases to trimming and J lost 10 bases; unmatched junction nucleotides: 5. Germline-derived CDR1 and CDR2 are SGHRS and YFSETQ. The CDR3 is 12 amino acids. The CDR3 protein is CASSPGTGPYTF. The DNA of the CDR3 is TGCGCCAGCAGCCCCGGGACAGGGCCCTACACCTTC.

The genes are TRBV3-1 (or the pseudogene TRBV3-2) and TRBJ2-1, with D tentatively TRBD2 (5 bases). CDR3 length: 16 amino acids. The ends were cut back, 4 bases at V and 4 bases at J, with 17 bases in the middle. CDR1 and CDR2 (germline): LGHDT, YNNKEL (reference sequence). CDR3: CASSRSRTFGYNEQFF. As DNA, the CDR3 is TGTGCCAGCAGCCGTTCTCGGACTTTTGGGTACAATGAGCAGTTCTTC.

The chain joins TRBV28 to TRBJ1-4; 7 nucleotides line up with TRBD1. Germline loops: CDR1 MDHEN, CDR2 SYDVKM. The V gene end was trimmed by 4 bases and the J gene end by 0 bases; junction bases not matched to a gene: 2. This CDR3 is built from 15 residues. The CDR3 spells CASSWDSSTNEKLFF. CDR3 DNA sequence: TGTGCCAGCAGTTGGGACAGCTCAACTAATGAAAAACTGTTTTTT.

This clone was found once. The chain recombines TRBV11-2 with TRBJ2-7; 8 positions agree with TRBD1. CDR1 is SGHAT and CDR2 is FQNNGV in the germline V gene. With V trimmed by 6 bases and J by 3 bases, 4 bases remained unmatched. The CDR3 is 13 residues long. CDR3 amino acids: CASSRDRGYEQYF. The DNA for the CDR3 is TGTGCCAGCAGTCGTGACAGGGGCTACGAGCAGTACTTC.

The chain recombines TRBV7-3 with TRBJ2-6, with D tentatively TRBD1 (6 bases). The CDR3 sequence is 16 residues long. Germline V gives CDR1 SGHTA, CDR2 FQGTGA. Trimming removed 5 bases at V and 0 bases at J, with 11 bases between. The DNA of the CDR3 is TGTGCCAGCAGCGTGCCACAGGGCTCTGGGGCCAACGTCCTGACTTTC. It codes for CASSVPQGSGANVLTF.

The gene calls are TRBV30 and TRBJ2-1; 8 positions match TRBD2. Per germline, CDR1 GTSNPN and CDR2 SVGIG (reference sequence). V lost 5 bases to trimming and J lost 0 bases; unmatched junction nucleotides: 6. This CDR3 comprises 15 residues. The CDR3 nucleotides read TGTGCCTGGTCCGTGGGGACTAGCTCCTACAATGAGCAGTTCTTC. Protein sequence: CAWSVGTSSYNEQFF.

The rearrangement uses TRBV15 and TRBJ2-5; 7 nucleotides match TRBD2. V lost 0 bases, J lost 4 bases, and 5 bases stayed unmatched. The CDR3 has 15 amino acids. The V gene's germline CDR1 is LNHNV and CDR2 YYDKDF (reference sequence). The CDR3 protein is CATSRDLWGGETQYF. The CDR3 coding sequence is TGTGCCACCAGCAGAGATCTGTGGGGGGGAGAGACCCAGTACTTC.

There are a few counts of this clone. V usage is TRBV5-5 and J usage is TRBJ2-1, with D possibly matching TRBD2 (6 bases). Germline values: CDR1 SGHKS, CDR2 YYEKEE (reference sequence). CDR3 length: 14 amino acids. Trimming removed 7 bases from V and 8 bases from J, with 19 bases in between. CDR3 sequence (DNA): TGTGCCAGCCACCGGGACTCGATACAAGATGAGCAGTTCTTC. This gives the protein CASHRDSIQDEQFF.

The chain joins TRBV7-8 to TRBJ2-3, with TRBD2 matching over 7 bases. There are 16 residues in the CDR3. Trimming removed 5 bases from V and 5 bases from J; junction bases left unmatched: 13. CDR1 and CDR2 (germline): SGHVS, FQNEAQ. As DNA, the CDR3 is TGTGCCAGCAGCCCCCTCCCCAGCGGGACGGTAGATACGCAGTATTTT. It specifies CASSPLPSGTVDTQYF. Full variable domain (outside the CDR3, taken from reference TRBV7-8 and TRBJ2-3): GAGVSQSPRYKVAKRGQDVALRCDPISGHVSLFWYQQALGQGPEFLTYFQNEAQLDKSGLPSDRFFAERPEGSVSTLKIQRTQQEDSAVYLCASSPLPSGTVDTQYFGPGTRLTVL.

The chain is built from TRBV6-5 and TRBJ2-7, with 8 bases identical to TRBD2. The germline CDR1 and CDR2 sequences are MNHEY and SVGAGI. This CDR3 is 15 amino acids long. V shed 6 bases and J 0 bases; nucleotides not matched to a gene: 7. The CDR3 nucleotides are TGTGCCAGCAGCCGTACTAGCGGAGTCTCCTACGAGCAGTACTTC. The encoded protein is CASSRTSGVSYEQYF.

The V gene is TRBV19, the J gene TRBJ2-3; 9 bases match TRBD2. The CDR3 is 15 residues long. Germline V gene data show CDR1 as LNHDA and CDR2 as SQIVND (reference sequence). Unmatched junction bases numbered 4, after V lost 3 bases and J lost 3 bases. The DNA of the CDR3 is TGTGCCAGTAGTATCGGGCGGGAGGGAACAGATACGCAGTATTTT. It is translated as CASSIGREGTDTQYF.

V gene TRBV6-6 combines with J gene TRBJ2-1, with D tentatively TRBD2 (6 bases). The V end was cut by 6 bases, the J end by 6 bases, with 15 bases between. The length of the CDR3 is 14 residues. Germline CDR1 MNHNY, CDR2 SVGAGI (reference sequence). CDR3 in amino acids: CASSGAGLANEQFF. The CDR3 bases are TGTGCCAGCAGCGGGGCGGGGCTAGCCAATGAGCAGTTCTTC.

The chain joins TRBV28 to TRBJ2-1; D gene ambiguous. CDR3 length: 11 amino acids. Germline values: CDR1 MDHEN, CDR2 SYDVKM. V dropped 10 bases and J dropped 9 bases, with 13 bases sitting between them. CDR3 region: CATSPGGEQFF. The CDR3 DNA sequence: TGTGCCACCTCTCCCGGCGGTGAGCAGTTCTTC.

The genes are TRBV4-1 and TRBJ2-5, with 9 bases fitting TRBD1. Germline loops: CDR1 MGHRA, CDR2 YSYEKL. V shed 4 bases and J 4 bases; nucleotides not matched to a gene: 7. This CDR3 spans 15 amino acids. CDR3 in amino acids: CASSPTGTGLETQYF. CDR3 coding DNA: TGCGCCAGCAGCCCGACCGGGACAGGGCTAGAGACCCAGTACTTC.

This chain links TRBV2 with TRBJ2-7; tentatively, D is TRBD1 (6 bases). V was shortened by 7 bases and J by 2 bases, with 15 bases between the two germline ends. The CDR3 spans 14 residues. The germline CDR1 and CDR2 sequences are SNHLY and FYNNEI. The CDR3 spells CASIPTTGPYEQYF. The CDR3 DNA sequence: TGTGCCAGCATCCCAACGACAGGCCCCTACGAGCAGTACTTC. The whole variable domain, remainder taken from reference TRBV2 and TRBJ2-7, is EPEVTQTPSHQVTQMGQEVILRCVPISNHLYFYWYRQILGQKVEFLVSFYNNEISEKSEIFDDQFSVERPDGSNFTLKIRSTKLEDSAMYFCASIPTTGPYEQYFGPGTRLTVT.

The rearrangement joins TRBV5-6 to TRBJ1-1, with a tentative D call TRBD1 (5 bases). The germline V gene encodes CDR1 SGHDT and CDR2 YYEEEE. The CDR3 consists of 11 residues. V was cut by 5 bases and J by 7 bases, with 9 bases left in between. In DNA form, the CDR3 reads TGTGCCAGCAGTTCTACAGGTGAAGCTTTCTTT. Residues: CASSSTGEAFF.

The chain is built from TRBV7-2 and TRBJ2-5, with TRBD2 as a possible D gene (6 bases). Germline assignment: CDR1 SGHTA and CDR2 FQGNSA. V lost 3 bases and J lost 4, with 9 bases in between. The CDR3 is made up of 13 amino acids. DNA for the CDR3: TGTGCCAGCAGCTTGGGGAGGATAGAGACCCAGTACTTC. It is translated as CASSLGRIETQYF.